This T cell receptor (beta chain) is drawn from a study of OX40 agonist ivuxolimab in advanced cancers. The overall study: The study gave patients intravenous ivuxolimab at 0.01 to 10 mg/kg every 2 weeks. Whole-study findings and limits: Nonresponders included some who also had low normalized T-cell clonal expansion. At 0.1 to 3.0 mg/kg, clonal expansion of CD4+ and CD8+ blood T cells had occurred by week 6.

A word on this clone: Its matching antigen is unknown.

Patients who had autoimmune disease history or got systemic immunosuppression were left out. Germline V gives CDR1 SGHDN, CDR2 FVKESK. CDR3 length equals 14 residues. With V trimmed by 1 base and J by 5 bases, 3 bases remained unmatched. The table came from immunoSEQ multiplex PCR; TCRdb's copy has only in-frame clones and leaves some out. The sample yields some 80,000 clones, just over 90% seen once. This material consisted of CD4+ or CD8+ T cells sorted from blood, taken in a trial of the OX40 agonist ivuxolimab. The sequence came from an adult with an advanced solid tumor such as melanoma, head and neck, liver or kidney cancer. The chain couples TRBV14 to TRBJ2-5, with 8 positions matching TRBD1. The chain's CDR3 is CASSQVNRGETQYF. The CDR3 region has the DNA TGTGCCAGCAGCCAAGTAAACAGGGGGGAGACCCAGTACTTC.